What follows is one TCR beta chain and its context. Its target is not known. The data were taken from a study of post-analysis software for immune sequencing data. Overall study results and limits: F measure showed strong co-clustering of same-batch samples. Elevated frequency relative to controls characterized several TRBV segments in patients, TRBV5-6, TRBV5-1 and TRBV20-1 among them.

V lost 6 bases and J lost 5; bases outside the gene matches: 6. Germline values: CDR1 SGHKS, CDR2 YYEKEE (reference sequence). The CDR3 totals 13 residues. cDNA libraries for TCR beta contained unique molecular identifiers. A population of about 0.95 to 11 million T cells gave rise to roughly 490,000 cDNA molecules. TCRdb called the PCR reads again in MiXCR, with one record for every CDR3 protein. Of fewer than 850,000 distinct CDR3 sequences listed, 46% are singletons. This TCR was sampled from a girl aged 10-17 years with multiple sclerosis. This chain uses TRBV5-5 with TRBJ2-7; 9 positions match TRBD1. Sample: blood. The CDR3 DNA reads TGTGCCAGCACGGGACAGGGAGTCGACGAGCAGTACTTC. This gives the protein CASTGQGVDEQYF.